Presented here are 14 T cell receptor beta chains from one specimen sequenced in a study of cytomegalovirus exposure and HLA in healthy donors. The PCR contained 60 Vbeta and 13 Jbeta primers. Assay used: immunoSEQ multiplex PCR; TCRdb lists only in-frame clones, some missing. The repertoire holds approximately 110,000 clones, with about two thirds as singletons. The specimen sequenced was PBMCs. These receptor sequences come from a middle-aged woman in good health and CMV-seropositive.

The V call is TRBV5-1, the J call TRBJ2-7; D is unresolved. The germline V gene encodes CDR1 SGHRS and CDR2 YFSETQ. Trimming removed 4 bases from V and 5 bases from J, with 16 bases in between. This CDR3 is built from 14 residues. The CDR3 spells CASSLGMGIHEQYF. The CDR3 DNA reads TGCGCCAGCAGCCTCGGAATGGGCATCCACGAGCAGTACTTC.

As DNA, the CDR3 is TGCGCCAGCAGCCAAGCCCGACTGACGGGGGCGGGGGTCTACGAGCAGTACTTC. Encoded protein: CASSQARLTGAGVYEQYF. V and J are TRBV4-3 and TRBJ2-7, with D possibly matching TRBD2 (7 bases). The CDR3 extends over 18 amino acids. CDR1 and CDR2 (germline): LGHNA, YSLEER. Trimming shortened V by 1 base and J by 3 bases, and 22 bases separated the two germline ends.

The chain is built from TRBV2 and TRBJ1-2, with D uncertain. The CDR3 runs 13 residues. Germline lookup yields CDR1 SNHLY and CDR2 FYNNEI. The V and J ends lost 1 base and 7 bases respectively, with 10 bases between them. The CDR3 reads CASSEVGAGGYTF. The CDR3, as DNA: TGTGCCAGCAGTGAAGTGGGAGCGGGTGGCTACACCTTC.

The chain carries TRBV5-1 and TRBJ2-1, with TRBD2 matching 8 bases. The CDR3 length is 15 residues. The germline V gene encodes CDR1 SGHRS and CDR2 YFSETQ. V dropped 3 bases and J dropped 5; count of bases not matched to a gene: 7. The CDR3 sequence: CASSSGGARDNEQFF. The CDR3 DNA reads as TGCGCCAGCAGCTCCGGGGGGGCTAGGGACAATGAGCAGTTCTTC.

The rearrangement joins TRBV6-1 to TRBJ1-5; D gene ambiguous. Germline CDR1 and CDR2: MNHNS and SASEGT. V was pared by 6 bases and J by 4 bases, with 10 bases between. The CDR3 runs 13 residues. CDR3 sequence: CASRFSPNQPQHF. Written as DNA, the CDR3 is TGTGCCAGCAGATTTTCCCCTAATCAGCCCCAGCATTTT.

There are a few counts of this clone. The DNA for the CDR3 is TGTGCCAGCAGGGGGAGGCGGGGGGAATACAATGAGCAGTTCTTC. Residues: CASRGRRGEYNEQFF. The gene calls are TRBV2 and TRBJ2-1, with TRBD2 matching over 8 bases. Per germline, CDR1 SNHLY and CDR2 FYNNEI. Trimming cost V 6 bases and J 4 bases; bases outside gene matches: 8. This CDR3 is built from 15 residues.

This chain connects TRBV27 to TRBJ1-1; no reliable D call. From germline, CDR1 is MNHEY and CDR2 SMNVEV (reference sequence). V lost 6 bases to trimming and J lost 1 base, with 12 bases between them. The CDR3 has 14 amino acids. The CDR3 DNA sequence: TGTGCCAGCAGATCTTGGGCGGGGAACACTGAAGCTTTCTTT. This gives the protein CASRSWAGNTEAFF.

The chain uses TRBV7-2 and TRBJ2-5; 7 bases are shared with TRBD2. The trim removed 2 bases at V and 5 bases at J, leaving 2 bases unmatched. The length of the CDR3 is 13 residues. Germline assignment: CDR1 SGHTA and CDR2 FQGNSA. Here the CDR3 DNA reads TGTGCCAGCAGCTTAACTAGCGCCGAGACCCAGTACTTC. This encodes CASSLTSAETQYF.

The chain combines TRBV5-1 with TRBJ2-1; 11 bases agree with TRBD2. Germline V CDR1 and CDR2: SGHRS, YFSETQ. J lost 9 bases, V lost 4 bases, and 9 bases had no gene match. This CDR3 contains 15 residues. The CDR3 reads CASSRIAGGPGEQFF. The DNA of the CDR3 is TGCGCCAGCAGCAGAATAGCGGGGGGGCCGGGTGAGCAGTTCTTC.

This clone was seen more than once but under ten times. V and J are TRBV9 and TRBJ2-3; weak D call: TRBD1 (6 bases). The V gene lost 4 bases and the J gene lost 2 bases, with 14 bases spanning the gap. CDR1 and CDR2 from the germline V gene are SGDLS and YYNGEE. This CDR3 spans 15 amino acids. The CDR3 loop is CASSTTGFSTDTQYF. In DNA, the CDR3 is TGTGCCAGCAGCACCACAGGGTTTTCCACAGATACGCAGTATTTT.

The table lists this clone with a few counts. The V call is TRBV29-1, the J call TRBJ2-1, with 9 bases that match TRBD1. From germline, CDR1 is SQVTM and CDR2 ANQGSEA. Trimming took 6 bases from V and 3 from J; bases not matched to a gene: 3. The CDR3 is made up of 13 amino acids. In DNA, the CDR3 is TGCAGCGTACAGGGGGCAAGCTACAATGAGCAGTTCTTC. It specifies CSVQGASYNEQFF.

The chain has TRBV10-3 and TRBJ2-7, with D tentatively TRBD2 (5 bases). Trimming shortened V by 10 bases and J by 0 bases, and 13 bases separated the two germline ends. The germline V gene encodes CDR1 ENHRY and CDR2 SYGVKD. This CDR3 is built from 13 residues. As DNA, the CDR3 is TGTGCCACTTCTAGCCCGAGCTCCTACGAGCAGTACTTC. Translation gives CATSSPSSYEQYF.

In its sample, this clone was seen a few times. The chain has TRBV4-3 and TRBJ2-3, with 10 bases matching TRBD1. The CDR3 contains 17 residues. Germline V gene lookup returns CDR1 LGHNA and CDR2 YSLEER. V lost 0 bases, J lost 11 bases, and 14 bases stayed unmatched. DNA for the CDR3: TGCGCCAGCAGCCAAGAAGTTTTTGGGACAGGGGCCGTGGGGCAGTATTTT. Translation: CASSQEVFGTGAVGQYF.

V is TRBV4-3 and J is TRBJ2-5; TRBD1 matches at 9 bases. Germline CDR1 LGHNA, CDR2 YSLEER. The CDR3 runs to 15 residues. Trimming at V came to 1 base and at J to 2 bases, leaving 2 bases not matched to a gene. The CDR3 coding sequence is TGCGCCAGCAGCCAAGGAGGGACAGGGCAAGAGACCCAGTACTTC. It codes for CASSQGGTGQETQYF.